This passage covers 7 T cell receptor beta chains from one sample sequenced in a study of graft-versus-host responses after intestinal transplantation (dated by TCRdb to the early 2020s). Library method: the immunoSEQ multiplex PCR assay. The table comes from immuneACCESS by way of TCRdb, which keeps in-frame sequences with V and J called. Part of the clones is missing from these tables; in studies checked, under half for an unresolved V gene and the rest for unknown reasons. Counted in this sample were about 57,000 clones; roughly 89% of them appeared once. Jointly, the top ten make up less than 2% of the sample. Sequencing used PBMCs, obtained 26 days after transplant. The origin of the receptors is a human patient who received an intestinal transplant, so some T cells may come from the graft donor.

The sample holds one count of this clone. CDR3 nucleotides: TGTGCCACCAGCAGACCAGTGGGCGGGCATGGCTACACCTTC. Translation gives CATSRPVGGHGYTF. This sequence joins TRBV15 and TRBJ1-2; no definite D call. The CDR3 totals 14 residues. The V and J ends lost 2 bases and 6 bases respectively, with 13 bases between them. The germline V gene has CDR1 LNHNV and CDR2 YYDKDF (reference sequence).

V and J are TRBV4-1 and TRBJ1-1, with TRBD1 as a possible D gene (5 bases). The V gene's germline CDR1 is MGHRA and CDR2 YSYEKL. CDR3 length: 15 residues. V dropped 4 bases and J dropped 5 bases, with 17 bases sitting between them. CDR3 sequence (DNA): TGCGCCAGCAGCCTCTGGGAGGAACAGGTGACTGAAGCTTTCTTT. It specifies CASSLWEEQVTEAFF.

This chain joins TRBV5-1 and TRBJ2-2, with D possibly matching TRBD2 (5 bases). V was trimmed by 2 bases and J by 2 bases, leaving 10 bases between them. The CDR3 loop spans 15 amino acids. Germline CDR1 and CDR2: SGHRS and YFSETQ. This CDR3 is CASSFRTSNTGELFF. Written as DNA, the CDR3 is TGCGCCAGCAGCTTCCGGACTTCTAACACCGGGGAGCTGTTTTTT.

This chain connects TRBV4-1 to TRBJ2-5; 7 positions match TRBD1. CDR3 length: 15 residues. CDR1 and CDR2 from the germline V gene are MGHRA and YSYEKL. V lost 3 bases, J lost 2 bases, and 6 bases stayed unmatched. Here the CDR3 DNA reads TGCGCCAGCAGCCAGTTAGGGACAGCTCAAGAGACCCAGTACTTC. It yields the protein CASSQLGTAQETQYF.

This chain links TRBV7-2 with TRBJ2-2, with D maybe TRBD2 (5 bases). Germline CDR1 reads SGHTA; CDR2 reads FQGNSA. The CDR3 runs 15 residues. With 5 bases removed from V and 0 bases from J, the gap between germline ends came to 10 bases. The CDR3 protein is CASSPTGTNTGELFF. CDR3 coding DNA: TGTGCCAGCAGCCCGACGGGAACGAACACCGGGGAGCTGTTTTTT. The full variable domain, rest sourced from reference TRBV7-2 and TRBJ2-2, is GAGVSQSPSNKVTEKGKDVELRCDPISGHTALYWYRQSLGQGLEFLIYFQGNSAPDKSGLPSDRFSAERTGGSVSTLTIQRTQQEDSAVYLCASSPTGTNTGELFFGEGSRLTVL.

This chain joins TRBV27 and TRBJ2-2; a possible D gene is TRBD1 (5 bases). V was trimmed by 5 bases and J by 7 bases, leaving 14 bases between them. This CDR3 contains 14 residues. Germline CDR1 and CDR2: MNHEY and SMNVEV (reference sequence). CDR3 DNA sequence: TGTGCCAGCAGTCCCCTCCGACAGCTCGGGGAGCTGTTTTTT. Its translation: CASSPLRQLGELFF.

The CDR3 protein is CASSKGTGGYEQYF. The CDR3 DNA reads as TGTGCCAGCAGTAAAGGAACAGGGGGTTACGAGCAGTACTTC. The genes are TRBV27 and TRBJ2-7; 8 bases match TRBD1. CDR3 length: 14 amino acids. V dropped 5 bases and J dropped 4; count of bases not matched to a gene: 7. CDR1 and CDR2 from the germline V gene are MNHEY and SMNVEV (reference sequence).